This T cell receptor (beta chain) was observed in a study of shared clonotypes between healthy human individuals. Study overall: Three CD4 naive, three CD4 memory, two CD8 naive and one CD8 memory plate were used per donor. Study-wide results and limits: The four-donor shared clonotypes exceeded non-shared clonotypes in generation probability, with non-shared ones scoring lower. Naive CD4 clonotype sharing across a few donors was 4% to 5%. What limited the represented genetic and exposure-history diversity was the small number of donors.

Produced via immunoSEQ multiplex PCR; TCRdb's table is partial and in-frame only. The sample has around 2.1 million clones; under 97% are singletons. In its sample, this clone was seen once. Its antigen is as yet unknown. CDR3 length: 16 amino acids. CDR1 is SGHDT and CDR2 is YYEEEE in the germline V gene. Trimming removed 0 bases from V and 8 bases from J; junction bases left unmatched: 9. This TCR was sampled from a man between 18 and 35 years old in good health. The sample comprised naive CD4+ T cells sorted from blood. Stated subset: CD45RA+ positively selected. The chain employs TRBV5-6 and TRBJ2-1, with 9 bases matching TRBD2. The CDR3 loop is CASSLVGGRAEDEQFF. The CDR3 DNA reads as TGTGCCAGCAGCTTGGTGGGCGGGAGGGCCGAGGATGAGCAGTTCTTC.